The clone carrying this T cell receptor (beta chain) was seen a handful of times. As yet, its antigen is unknown. TCRdb used MiXCR to reprocess the 5' RACE reads, holding one entry per CDR3 protein. The sample carries about 200,000 distinct CDR3 sequences, around 17% recorded once. V was shortened by 1 base and J by 7 bases, with 8 bases between the two germline ends. This CDR3 contains 14 residues. From germline, CDR1 is SGHAT and CDR2 FQNNGV. The data derive from a study of T-cell memory formation after mild COVID-19. Study observations and caveats: Unconfirmed was the SARS-CoV-2 specificity of second-wave clones that peaked on day 37.

This receptor was identified in an adult woman who had mild COVID-19 (a few samples of this study predate the infection). Cell type and time point are not known. The V and J genes are TRBV11-2 and TRBJ1-6; D call uncertain. Sequencing was carried out using PBMCs or a T cell subset sorted from them (not recorded which). The chain's CDR3 is CASSLVGRNSPLHF. The CDR3 nucleotides read TGTGCCAGCAGCTTAGTAGGGAGGAATTCACCCCTCCACTTT.